The 21 T cell receptor beta chains below were found in one sample sequenced in a study of cytomegalovirus exposure and HLA in healthy donors. Primers for the PCR totalled 60 Vbeta and 13 Jbeta. TCRdb's copy holds only in-frame clones and misses some; the assay was immunoSEQ multiplex PCR. The sample has fewer than 95,000 clones; 76% are singletons. The sample consisted of PBMCs. All receptors come from a man aged 40-49 years in good health and CMV-seronegative.

This clone has just a few counts. One end of the junction varies from germline; a read error may be responsible. The V and J genes are TRBV4-3 and TRBJ1-1; tentative D call: TRBD1 (6 bases). Germline-derived CDR1 and CDR2 are LGHNA and YSLEER. The CDR3 length is 13 residues. The CDR3 nucleotides read TGCGCCAGCAGCCAAGATTCGCGCACAGGGCAGAAGTTT. Protein product: CASSQDSRTGQKF.

J is TRBJ1-1 and V is TRBV2, with D uncertain. This CDR3 spans 11 amino acids. Germline CDR1 reads SNHLY; CDR2 reads FYNNEI. Trimming removed 8 bases from V and 8 bases from J, with 12 bases in between. CDR3 sequence reads: CASSTSREAFF. Here the CDR3 DNA reads TGTGCCAGCTCCACTTCAAGAGAAGCTTTCTTT.

This chain uses TRBV28 with TRBJ1-2; D possibly corresponds to TRBD1 (6 bases). This CDR3 comprises 12 residues. V was trimmed by 7 bases and J by 7 bases, leaving 13 bases between them. Germline V gene sequence: CDR1 MDHEN, CDR2 SYDVKM. CDR3 coding DNA: TGTGCCAGCATCCTACAGGGCGGTGGCTACACCTTC. Translated, it gives CASILQGGGYTF.

The gene calls are TRBV5-5 and TRBJ2-1; 8 bases line up with TRBD2. Germline V CDR1 and CDR2: SGHKS, YYEKEE (reference sequence). The CDR3 contains 15 residues. The junction had 12 bases not matched to a gene; V was cut back by 3 bases and J by 10 bases. CDR3 sequence (DNA): TGTGCCAGCAGCTCCATTAAAACCGGGGGGGCGGAGCAGTTCTTC. Residues: CASSSIKTGGAEQFF.

J is TRBJ2-5 and V is TRBV15, with 8 bases matching TRBD2. The CDR3 is 15 residues long. CDR1 and CDR2 from the germline V gene are LNHNV and YYDKDF (reference sequence). The V and J ends lost 0 bases and 5 bases, in that order; junction bases with no gene match: 5. The CDR3 protein is CATSRDRGGWETQYF. The CDR3 DNA follows: TGTGCCACCAGCAGAGATCGGGGGGGCTGGGAGACCCAGTACTTC. The full variable domain, rest sourced from reference TRBV15 and TRBJ2-5, is DAMVIQNPRYQVTQFGKPVTLSCSQTLNHNVMYWYQQKSSQAPKLLFHYYDKDFNNEADTPDNFQSRRPNTSFCFLDIRSPGLGDTAMYLCATSRDRGGWETQYFGPGTRLLVL.

Details on this clone: At one end the junction does not follow the germline gene, possibly because of a read error. V gene TRBV7-9 combines with J gene TRBJ1-6, with D possibly being TRBD1 (6 bases). The CDR3 length is 15 residues. Germline V lookup: CDR1 SEHNR, CDR2 FQNEAQ (reference sequence). The CDR3 loop reads CSSSLQGGVLSPLHF. The CDR3 DNA reads as TGTTCCAGCAGCTTACAGGGCGGGGTCCTTTCACCCCTCCACTTT.

This clone was found a few times. The chain is built from TRBV6-5 and TRBJ1-2; D gene unclear. Germline values: CDR1 MNHEY, CDR2 SVGAGI. V was shortened by 3 bases and J by 4 bases, with 12 bases between the two germline ends. The CDR3 runs to 14 residues. CDR3 sequence reads: CASSYRNLVYGYTF. The DNA for the CDR3 is TGTGCCAGCAGTTATAGAAACTTGGTCTATGGCTACACCTTC.

This chain links TRBV19 with TRBJ1-1; 7 nucleotides match TRBD1. With 3 bases clipped from V and 7 bases from J, the junction kept 5 bases outside the gene matches. This CDR3 contains 13 residues. Germline values: CDR1 LNHDA, CDR2 SQIVND (reference sequence). DNA for the CDR3: TGTGCCAGTAGTATCTCCCACAGGGGTGAAGCTTTCTTT. Its translation: CASSISHRGEAFF. Full variable domain (remainder filled in from reference TRBV19 and TRBJ1-1): DGGITQSPKYLFRKEGQNVTLSCEQNLNHDAMYWYRQDPGQGLRLIYYSQIVNDFQKGDIAEGYSVSREKKESFPLTVTSAQKNPTAFYLCASSISHRGEAFFGQGTRLTVV.

Written as DNA, the CDR3 is TGTGCCAGCAGCTCCCTCGGGGCAGGGGGCATTTCAGATACGCAGTATTTT. Protein product: CASSSLGAGGISDTQYF. This chain links TRBV7-8 with TRBJ2-3; TRBD1 matches 8 bases. Germline CDR1 and CDR2: SGHVS and FQNEAQ. Losses at the gene ends were 4 bases for V and 4 bases for J; bases not matched to a gene: 13. This CDR3 comprises 17 residues.

Turning to this clone: Relative to the germline gene, one junction end is altered; a read error may explain this. The V gene is TRBV7-9, the J gene TRBJ2-7; possible D gene TRBD2, 6 bases. There are 14 residues in the CDR3. Germline V gives CDR1 SEHNR, CDR2 FQNEAQ (reference sequence). CDR3 region: CSSSGGLRAYEQYF. CDR3 nucleotide sequence: TGTTCCAGCAGCGGAGGGTTACGGGCCTACGAGCAGTACTTC.

The rearrangement joins TRBV28 to TRBJ1-1, with D uncertain. This CDR3 contains 11 residues. Looked up from germline, CDR1 is MDHEN and CDR2 is SYDVKM. V lost 7 bases and J 3 bases, leaving 6 bases between the germline ends. This CDR3 is CASISDTEAFF. The CDR3 DNA is TGTGCCAGCATCTCCGACACTGAAGCTTTCTTT. The full variable domain, completed using reference TRBV28 and TRBJ1-1, is DVKVTQSSRYLVKRTGEKVFLECVQDMDHENMFWYRQDPGLGLRLIYFSYDVKMKEKGDIPEGYSVSREKKERFSLILESASTNQTSMYLCASISDTEAFFGQGTRLTVV.

This clone was seen once. The gene calls are TRBV7-3 and TRBJ2-1; TRBD2 agrees at 8 bases. CDR1 and CDR2 from the germline V gene are SGHTA and FQGTGA. CDR3 length equals 15 residues. Trimming removed 3 bases from V and 2 bases from J; junction bases left unmatched: 3. CDR3 DNA sequence: TGTGCCAGCAGCTTTACTAGCGGAGCCTACAATGAGCAGTTCTTC. Its translation is CASSFTSGAYNEQFF.

The chain employs TRBV7-8 and TRBJ1-2; maybe TRBD1 (5 bases). V lost 5 bases and J lost 1, with 14 bases in between. There are 15 residues in the CDR3. CDR1 SGHVS and CDR2 FQNEAQ come from the germline V gene. The CDR3, as DNA: TGTGCCAGCAGCCGAACCCCAGGGATTAACTATGGCTACACCTTC. It yields the protein CASSRTPGINYGYTF. Combining the CDR3 with reference TRBV7-8 and TRBJ1-2 gives the whole variable domain GAGVSQSPRYKVAKRGQDVALRCDPISGHVSLFWYQQALGQGPEFLTYFQNEAQLDKSGLPSDRFFAERPEGSVSTLKIQRTQQEDSAVYLCASSRTPGINYGYTFGSGTRLTVV.

This sequence joins TRBV6-4 and TRBJ2-5; tentatively, D is TRBD2 (6 bases). Judging by the DNA end, TRBJ2-7 fits better; the J call may be wrong. CDR3 length: 20 residues. Germline CDR1 is MRHNA and CDR2 is SNTAGT. The CDR3 spells CASSDTGTRTPSEITYEQYF. The CDR3 DNA follows: TGTGCCAGCAGTGACACGGGGACTCGGACGCCCAGTGAGATAACCTACGAGCAGTACTTC.

The chain recombines TRBV5-5 with TRBJ2-7, with a possible D match to TRBD1 (5 bases). Germline-derived CDR1 and CDR2 are SGHKS and YYEKEE (reference sequence). V was clipped by 0 bases and J by 4 bases, with 14 bases between them. The CDR3 totals 15 residues. The CDR3 DNA reads TGTGCCAGCAGCTTGGTGAGGACATTGGTGTACGAGCAGTACTTC. Amino acid sequence: CASSLVRTLVYEQYF.

This clone has just a few counts. The chain links TRBV5-1 to TRBJ2-7, with D unresolved. The CDR3 contains 14 residues. Germline CDR1 and CDR2: SGHRS and YFSETQ. The ends were cut back, 0 bases at V and 0 bases at J, with 7 bases in the middle. In nucleotides, the CDR3 is TGCGCCAGCAGCTTGGGGCAAATCTCCTACGAGCAGTACTTC. It specifies CASSLGQISYEQYF.

The table lists this clone with a few counts. The chain links TRBV6-1 to TRBJ1-4; perhaps TRBD1 as D (5 bases). CDR3 length: 14 residues. Germline loops: CDR1 MNHNS, CDR2 SASEGT. Trimming took off 1 base at V and 8 bases at J, with 11 bases between the two ends. CDR3 loop: CASSEGAGHEKLFF. DNA of the CDR3: TGTGCCAGCAGTGAAGGGGCAGGGCACGAAAAACTGTTTTTT.

The gene calls are TRBV11-2 and TRBJ2-1, with D tentatively TRBD2 (7 bases). V was pared by 9 bases and J by 10 bases, with 16 bases between. The CDR3 runs to 12 residues. The germline V gene encodes CDR1 SGHAT and CDR2 FQNNGV. CDR3 loop: CASSGGAREQFF. Written as DNA, the CDR3 is TGTGCCAGTTCTGGGGGGGCCAGGGAGCAGTTCTTC.

The rearrangement joins TRBV9 to TRBJ2-5; 10 bases line up with TRBD2. The CDR3 is 16 residues long. The germline gives CDR1 SGDLS, CDR2 YYNGEE. The V and J ends lost 3 bases and 5 bases, in that order; junction bases with no gene match: 10. CDR3 residues: CASSGAAGGPVETQYF. DNA for the CDR3: TGTGCCAGCAGCGGGGCAGCGGGGGGGCCTGTGGAGACCCAGTACTTC.

The chain joins TRBV5-1 to TRBJ1-1; 9 bases agree with TRBD1. The CDR3 loop spans 15 amino acids. V was clipped by 4 bases and J by 5 bases; unmatched bases: 9. CDR1 and CDR2 (germline): SGHRS, YFSETQ. The CDR3 DNA follows: TGCGCCAGCAGCCCCCGACAGGGGGTTTTGACTGAAGCTTTCTTT. This codes for CASSPRQGVLTEAFF.

V is TRBV28 and J is TRBJ1-4, with 8 bases aligning to TRBD1. Unmatched junction bases numbered 7, after V lost 1 base and J lost 6 bases. This CDR3 has 16 residues. From germline, CDR1 is MDHEN and CDR2 SYDVKM. The CDR3 DNA reads as TGTGCCAGCAGTTTATCGGGGACAGGAGGTTATGAAAAACTGTTTTTT. Residues: CASSLSGTGGYEKLFF. The whole variable domain, filled in from reference TRBV28 and TRBJ1-4, reads DVKVTQSSRYLVKRTGEKVFLECVQDMDHENMFWYRQDPGLGLRLIYFSYDVKMKEKGDIPEGYSVSREKKERFSLILESASTNQTSMYLCASSLSGTGGYEKLFFGSGTQLSVL.